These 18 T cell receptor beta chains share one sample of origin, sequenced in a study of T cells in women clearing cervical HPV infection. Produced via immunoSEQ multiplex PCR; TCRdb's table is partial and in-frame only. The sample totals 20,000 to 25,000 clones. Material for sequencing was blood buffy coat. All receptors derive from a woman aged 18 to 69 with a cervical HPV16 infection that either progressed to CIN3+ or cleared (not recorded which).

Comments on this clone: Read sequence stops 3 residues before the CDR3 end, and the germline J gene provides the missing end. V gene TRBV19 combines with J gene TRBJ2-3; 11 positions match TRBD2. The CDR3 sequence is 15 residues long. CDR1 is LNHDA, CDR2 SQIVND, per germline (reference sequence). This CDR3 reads CASSKTSGSLETQYF. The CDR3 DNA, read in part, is TGTGCCAGTAGTAAAACTAGCGGGAGTCTAGAGACG. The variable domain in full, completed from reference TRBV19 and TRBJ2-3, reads DGGITQSPKYLFRKEGQNVTLSCEQNLNHDAMYWYRQDPGQGLRLIYYSQIVNDFQKGDIAEGYSVSREKKESFPLTVTSAQKNPTAFYLCASSKTSGSLETQYFGPGTRLTVL.

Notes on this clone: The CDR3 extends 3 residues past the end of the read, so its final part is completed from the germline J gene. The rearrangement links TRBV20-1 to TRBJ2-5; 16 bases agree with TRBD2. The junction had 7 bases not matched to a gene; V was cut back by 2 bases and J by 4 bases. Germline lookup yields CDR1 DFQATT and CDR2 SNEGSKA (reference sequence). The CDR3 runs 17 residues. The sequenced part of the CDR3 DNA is TGCAGTGCTAGACCGGGACTAGCGGGAGGGCGGGGAGAGACC. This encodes CSARPGLAGGRGET. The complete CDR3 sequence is CSARPGLAGGRGETQYF.

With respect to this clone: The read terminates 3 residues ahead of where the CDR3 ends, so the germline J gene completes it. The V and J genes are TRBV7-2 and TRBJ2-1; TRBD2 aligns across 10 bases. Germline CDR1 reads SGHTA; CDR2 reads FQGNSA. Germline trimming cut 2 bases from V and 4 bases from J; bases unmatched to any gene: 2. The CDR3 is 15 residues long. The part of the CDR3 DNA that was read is TGTGCCAGCAGCTTAACTAGCGGGACATACAATGAG. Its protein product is CASSLTSGTYNE. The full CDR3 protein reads CASSLTSGTYNEQFF.

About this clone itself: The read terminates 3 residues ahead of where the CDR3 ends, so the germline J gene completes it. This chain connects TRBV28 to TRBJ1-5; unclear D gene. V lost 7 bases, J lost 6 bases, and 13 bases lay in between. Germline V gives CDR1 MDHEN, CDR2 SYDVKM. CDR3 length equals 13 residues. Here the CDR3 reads CASIAEQSQPQHF. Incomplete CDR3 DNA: TGTGCCAGCATAGCGGAACAATCTCAGCCC.

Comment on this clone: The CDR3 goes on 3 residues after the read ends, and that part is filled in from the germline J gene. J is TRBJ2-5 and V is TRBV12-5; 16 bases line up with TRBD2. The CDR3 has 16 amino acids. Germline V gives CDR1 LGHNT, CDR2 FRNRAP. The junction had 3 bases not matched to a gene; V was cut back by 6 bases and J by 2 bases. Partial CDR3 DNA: TGTGCTAGTGGCCAGGGACTAGCGGGAGGGCAAGAGACC. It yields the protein CASGQGLAGGQET. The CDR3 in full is CASGQGLAGGQETQYF.

The CDR3 bases that were read are TGCGCCAGCAGCCTCTTAGCGGTGGGGACAGATACG. Protein: CASSLLAVGTDT. The whole CDR3 protein is CASSLLAVGTDTQYF. V is TRBV5-1 and J is TRBJ2-3; a weak D match, TRBD2 (6 bases). The sequence runs out 3 residues before the end of the CDR3; the remainder is reconstructed from the germline J gene. V shed 4 bases and J shed 3 bases, with 15 bases lying between them. From germline, CDR1 is SGHRS and CDR2 YFSETQ. The CDR3 covers 15 residues.

The CDR3 bases that were read are TGTGCCAGCTCCCCCGGGGAGGTCTCGTCAGATACG. Its protein product is CASSPGEVSSDT. The CDR3 in its entirety is CASSPGEVSSDTQYF. The V call is TRBV18, the J call TRBJ2-3; maybe TRBD2 (6 bases). The read terminates 3 residues before the CDR3 end, so the remaining end is supplied by the germline J gene. The ends were cut back, 6 bases at V and 4 bases at J, with 17 bases in the middle. The germline V gene encodes CDR1 KGHSH and CDR2 LQKENI. The CDR3 loop spans 15 amino acids.

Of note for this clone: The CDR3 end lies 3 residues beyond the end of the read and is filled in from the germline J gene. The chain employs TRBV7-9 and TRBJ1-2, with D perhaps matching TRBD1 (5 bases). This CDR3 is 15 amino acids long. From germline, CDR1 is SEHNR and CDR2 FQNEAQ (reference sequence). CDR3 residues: CASSPLKAGLNDYTF. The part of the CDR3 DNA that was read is TGTGCCAGCAGCCCCCTAAAAGCGGGGCTCAATGAC.

The part of the CDR3 DNA that was read is TGCGCCAGCAGCCAGGTAGCAGGGGCCCCTCAAGATACG. Translated, it gives CASSQVAGAPQDT. The whole CDR3 protein reads CASSQVAGAPQDTQYF. The V and J genes are TRBV4-1 and TRBJ2-3, with a weak D call TRBD1 (6 bases). The read falls 3 residues short of the CDR3 end, and the missing part is taken from the germline J gene. V was trimmed by 3 bases and J by 5 bases, leaving 18 bases between them. CDR1 is MGHRA and CDR2 is YSYEKL in the germline V gene. CDR3 length: 16 amino acids.

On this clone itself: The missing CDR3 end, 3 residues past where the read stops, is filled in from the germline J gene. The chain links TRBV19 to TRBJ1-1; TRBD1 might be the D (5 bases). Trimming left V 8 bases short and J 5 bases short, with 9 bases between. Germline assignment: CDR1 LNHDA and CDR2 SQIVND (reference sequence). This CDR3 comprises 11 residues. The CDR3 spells CASLGGTEAFF. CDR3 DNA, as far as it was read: TGTGCCAGTCTGGGGGGAACTGAA.

CDR3 sequence reads: CASSATEAYGYTF. The sequenced part of the CDR3 DNA is TGTGCCAGCAGTGCGACAGAAGCCTATGGC. The rearrangement uses TRBV6-1 and TRBJ1-2; tentatively, D is TRBD1 (5 bases). The CDR3 end lies 3 residues beyond the end of the read and is filled in from the germline J gene. The V and J ends lost 4 bases and 4 bases respectively, with 10 bases between them. Germline-derived CDR1 and CDR2 are MNHNS and SASEGT. The CDR3 is 13 residues long.

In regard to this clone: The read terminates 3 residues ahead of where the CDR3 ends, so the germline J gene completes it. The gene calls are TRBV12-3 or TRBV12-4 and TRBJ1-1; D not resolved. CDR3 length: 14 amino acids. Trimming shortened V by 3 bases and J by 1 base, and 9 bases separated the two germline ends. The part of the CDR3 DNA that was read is TGTGCCAGCAGTTTTCGTCAGTCGAACACTGAA. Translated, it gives CASSFRQSNTE. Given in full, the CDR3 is CASSFRQSNTEAFF.

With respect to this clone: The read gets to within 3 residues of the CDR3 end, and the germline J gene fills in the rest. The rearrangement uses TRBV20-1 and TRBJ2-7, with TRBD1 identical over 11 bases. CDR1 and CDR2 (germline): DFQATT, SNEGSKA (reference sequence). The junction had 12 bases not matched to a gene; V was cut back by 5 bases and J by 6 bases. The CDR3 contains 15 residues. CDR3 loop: CSAQTPGTGGREQYF. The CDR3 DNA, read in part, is TGCAGTGCTCAAACGCCCGGGACAGGGGGTCGCGAG.

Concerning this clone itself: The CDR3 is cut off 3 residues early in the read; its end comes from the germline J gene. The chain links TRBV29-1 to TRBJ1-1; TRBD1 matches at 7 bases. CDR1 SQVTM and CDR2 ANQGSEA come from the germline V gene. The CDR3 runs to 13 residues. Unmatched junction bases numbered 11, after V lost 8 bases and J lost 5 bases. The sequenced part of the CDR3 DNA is TGCAGCTTTTGGGGGCAGGGGGTTACTGAA. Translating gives CSFWGQGVTE. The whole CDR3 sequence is CSFWGQGVTEAFF.

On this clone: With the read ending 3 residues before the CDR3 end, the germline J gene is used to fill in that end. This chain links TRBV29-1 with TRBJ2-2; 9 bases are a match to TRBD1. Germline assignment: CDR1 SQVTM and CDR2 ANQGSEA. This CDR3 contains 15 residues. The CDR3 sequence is CSVARTGDNNEKLFF. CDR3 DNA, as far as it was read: TGCAGCGTTGCGCGGACAGGGGACAATAATGAAAAG.

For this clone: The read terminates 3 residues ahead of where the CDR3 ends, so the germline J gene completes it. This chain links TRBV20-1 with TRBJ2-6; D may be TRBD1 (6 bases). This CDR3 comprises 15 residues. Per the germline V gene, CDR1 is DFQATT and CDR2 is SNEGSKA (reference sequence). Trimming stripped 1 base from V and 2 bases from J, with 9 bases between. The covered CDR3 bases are TGCAGTGCTAGAGCACAGGGTGCTGGGGCCAACGTC. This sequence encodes CSARAQGAGANV. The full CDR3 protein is CSARAQGAGANVLTF.

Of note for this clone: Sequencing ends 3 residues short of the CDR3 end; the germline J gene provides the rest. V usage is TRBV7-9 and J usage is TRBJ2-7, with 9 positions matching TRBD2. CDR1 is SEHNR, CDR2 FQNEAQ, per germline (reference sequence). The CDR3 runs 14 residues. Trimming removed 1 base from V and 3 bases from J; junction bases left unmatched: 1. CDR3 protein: CASSLGAGGYEQYF. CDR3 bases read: TGTGCCAGCAGCTTAGGAGCGGGGGGCTACGAG.

The CDR3 is CASSLTGLAGAGTGELFF. The CDR3 DNA, read in part, is TGTGCCAGCAGCTTAACGGGACTAGCGGGAGCAGGAACCGGGGAG. V usage is TRBV7-3 and J usage is TRBJ2-2, with 14 bases that match TRBD2. The read halts 3 residues ahead of the CDR3 end, with the missing end drawn from the germline J gene. The germline CDR1 and CDR2 sequences are SGHTA and FQGTGA. Germline trimming cut 0 bases from V and 5 bases from J; bases unmatched to any gene: 5. This CDR3 spans 18 amino acids.